This T cell receptor (beta chain) was captured by sequencing in a study of T-cell memory formation after mild COVID-19. UMIs and sample barcodes were carried by the TCR alpha and TCR beta cDNA libraries that 5'RACE produced using constant-segment primers. Using its own MiXCR run on the 5' RACE reads, TCRdb lists one record per CDR3 protein. The table includes 300,000 to 350,000 distinct CDR3 sequences, roughly 13% detected once. Looked up from germline, CDR1 is SQVTM and CDR2 is ANQGSEA. This CDR3 has 14 residues. Trimming removed 4 bases from V and 0 bases from J, with 10 bases in between. The chain combines TRBV29-1 with TRBJ1-3; D unclear. Sequencing was carried out using PBMCs or a T cell subset sorted from them (not recorded which). This TCR derives from a man between 18 and 29 years old who had mild COVID-19 (a few samples of this study predate the infection). Cell type and time point are not known. As DNA, the CDR3 is TGCAGCGTTGCCAGTGAGAGCTCTGGAAACACCATATATTTT. Translating gives CSVASESSGNTIYF. Full variable domain (missing parts from reference TRBV29-1 and TRBJ1-3): SAVISQKPSRDICQRGTSLTIQCQVDSQVTMMFWYRQQPGQSLTLIATANQGSEATYESGFVIDKFPISRPNLTFSTLTVSNMSPEDSSIYLCSVASESSGNTIYFGEGSWLTVV.